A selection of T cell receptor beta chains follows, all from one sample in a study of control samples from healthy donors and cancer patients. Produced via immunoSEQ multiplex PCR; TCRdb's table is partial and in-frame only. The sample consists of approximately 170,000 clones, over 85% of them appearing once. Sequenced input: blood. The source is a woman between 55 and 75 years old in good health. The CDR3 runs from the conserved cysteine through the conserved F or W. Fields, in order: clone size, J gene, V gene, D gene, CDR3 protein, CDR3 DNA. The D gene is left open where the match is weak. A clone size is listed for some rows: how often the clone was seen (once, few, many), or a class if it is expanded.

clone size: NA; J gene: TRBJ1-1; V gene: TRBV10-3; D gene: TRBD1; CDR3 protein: CAISPGQVNTEAFF; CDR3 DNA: TGTGCCATCAGCCCGGGACAGGTGAACACTGAAGCTTTCTTT
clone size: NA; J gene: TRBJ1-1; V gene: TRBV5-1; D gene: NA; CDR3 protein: CASSLDGGEAFF; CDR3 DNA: TGCGCCAGCAGCTTGGATGGGGGGGAGGCTTTCTTT
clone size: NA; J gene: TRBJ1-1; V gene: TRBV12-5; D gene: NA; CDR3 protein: CASVGQLNTEAFF; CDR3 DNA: TGTGCTAGTGTTGGACAGCTGAACACTGAAGCTTTCTTT
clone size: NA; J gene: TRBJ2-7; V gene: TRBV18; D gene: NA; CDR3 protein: CASSWPGDQAEQYF; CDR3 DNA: TGTGCCAGCTCATGGCCGGGAGATCAAGCCGAGCAGTACTTC
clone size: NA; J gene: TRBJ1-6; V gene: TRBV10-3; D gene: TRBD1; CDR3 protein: CAISDRGYNSPLHF; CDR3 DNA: TGTGCCATCAGCGACAGGGGGTATAATTCACCCCTCCACTTT
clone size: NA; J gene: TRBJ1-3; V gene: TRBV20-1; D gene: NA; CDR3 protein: CSAKSGNTIYF; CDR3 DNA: TGCAGTGCCAAGTCTGGAAACACCATATATTTT
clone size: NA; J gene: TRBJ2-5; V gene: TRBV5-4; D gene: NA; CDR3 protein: CASSLKGGETQYF; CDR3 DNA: TGTGCCAGCAGCTTGAAGGGGGGGGAGACCCAGTACTTC
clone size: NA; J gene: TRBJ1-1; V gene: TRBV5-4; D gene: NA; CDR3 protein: CASSLGGLGRTEAFF; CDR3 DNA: TGTGCCAGCAGCTTGGGGGGGTTGGGTCGTACTGAAGCTTTCTTT
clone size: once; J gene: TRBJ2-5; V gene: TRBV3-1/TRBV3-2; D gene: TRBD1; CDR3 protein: CASSHLGRPGTGEETQYF; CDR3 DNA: TGTGCCAGCAGCCATTTAGGTCGCCCCGGGACAGGTGAAGAGACCCAGTACTTC
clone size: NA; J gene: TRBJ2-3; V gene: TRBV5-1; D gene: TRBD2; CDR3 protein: CASSFTSGATDTQYF; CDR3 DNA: TGCGCCAGCAGCTTTACTAGCGGGGCAACAGATACGCAGTATTTT
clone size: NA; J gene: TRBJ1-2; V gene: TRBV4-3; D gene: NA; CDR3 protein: CASSQDAAGRKDGYTF; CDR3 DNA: TGCGCCAGCAGCCAAGATGCGGCGGGCAGAAAGGATGGCTACACCTTC
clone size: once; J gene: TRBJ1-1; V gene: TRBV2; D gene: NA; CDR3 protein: CASSALDRLNTEAFF; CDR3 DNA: TGTGCCAGCAGCGCCCTCGACAGGCTGAACACTGAAGCTTTCTTT
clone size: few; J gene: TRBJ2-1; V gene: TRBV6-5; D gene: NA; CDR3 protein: CASSYIGGRSYNEQFF; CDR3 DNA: TGTGCCAGCAGTTACATTGGGGGTAGGTCCTACAATGAGCAGTTCTTC
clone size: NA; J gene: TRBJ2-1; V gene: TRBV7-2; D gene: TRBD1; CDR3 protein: CASSSGTVEINEQFF; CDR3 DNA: TGTGCCAGCAGCTCTGGGACAGTGGAAATAAATGAGCAGTTCTTC
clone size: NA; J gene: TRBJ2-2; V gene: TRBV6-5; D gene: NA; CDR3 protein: CASSPGQINTGELFF; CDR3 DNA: TGTGCCAGCAGTCCCGGACAGATTAACACCGGGGAGCTGTTTTTT
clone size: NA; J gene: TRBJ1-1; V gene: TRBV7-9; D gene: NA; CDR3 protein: CAGLIGTEAFF; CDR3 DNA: TGTGCCGGACTAATCGGTACTGAAGCTTTCTTT
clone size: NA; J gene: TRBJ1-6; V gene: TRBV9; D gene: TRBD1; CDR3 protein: CASSVADRSPNSPLHF; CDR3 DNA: TGTGCCAGCAGCGTAGCGGACAGGAGTCCAAATTCACCCCTCCACTTT
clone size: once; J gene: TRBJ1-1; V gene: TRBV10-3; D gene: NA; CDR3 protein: CAITASPLTEAFF; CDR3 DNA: TGTGCCATCACTGCTTCCCCTTTAACTGAAGCTTTCTTT
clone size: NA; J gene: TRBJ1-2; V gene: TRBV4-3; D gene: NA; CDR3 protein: CASSQTEYDYYGYGYTF; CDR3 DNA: TGCGCCAGCAGCCAAACAGAATATGATTACTACGGCTATGGCTACACCTTC
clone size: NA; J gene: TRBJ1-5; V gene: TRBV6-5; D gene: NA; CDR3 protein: CASTYDIGQPQHF; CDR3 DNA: TGTGCCAGCACTTACGATATTGGGCAGCCCCAGCATTTT
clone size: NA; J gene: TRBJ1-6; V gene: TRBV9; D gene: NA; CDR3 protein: CASSVAGNTGLSYNSPLHF; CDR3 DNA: TGTGCCAGCAGCGTAGCCGGGAACACAGGCCTCTCCTATAATTCACCCCTCCACTTT
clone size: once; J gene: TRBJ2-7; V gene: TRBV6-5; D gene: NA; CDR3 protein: CASSYRDTSYEQYF; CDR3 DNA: TGTGCCAGCAGTTACCGGGACACCTCCTACGAGCAGTACTTC
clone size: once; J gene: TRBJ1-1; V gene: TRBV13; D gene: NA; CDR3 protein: CASSSDRMGLNTEAFF; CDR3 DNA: TGTGCCAGCAGCTCGGACAGAATGGGTTTGAACACTGAAGCTTTCTTT
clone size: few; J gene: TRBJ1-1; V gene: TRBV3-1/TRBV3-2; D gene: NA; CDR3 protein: CASSQVSGITEAFF; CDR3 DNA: TGTGCCAGCAGCCAAGTATCAGGGATCACTGAAGCTTTCTTT
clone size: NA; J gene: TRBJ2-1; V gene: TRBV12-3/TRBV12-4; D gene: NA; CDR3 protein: CASSRTATNEQFF; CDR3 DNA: TGTGCCAGCAGTCGAACTGCCACCAATGAGCAGTTCTTC
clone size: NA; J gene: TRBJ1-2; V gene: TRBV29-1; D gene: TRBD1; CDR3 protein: CSVEDPGGQGARNTF; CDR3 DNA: TGCAGCGTTGAAGATCCCGGAGGCCAGGGGGCCCGAAACACCTTC
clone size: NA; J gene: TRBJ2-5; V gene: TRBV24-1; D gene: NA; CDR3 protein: CATSDPAGVQETQYF; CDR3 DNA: TGTGCCACCAGTGATCCGGCAGGGGTGCAAGAGACCCAGTACTTC
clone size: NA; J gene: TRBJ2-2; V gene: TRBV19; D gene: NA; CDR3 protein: CASSMLYSSPGELFF; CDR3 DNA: TGTGCCAGTAGTATGTTGTACAGTAGTCCCGGGGAGCTGTTTTTT
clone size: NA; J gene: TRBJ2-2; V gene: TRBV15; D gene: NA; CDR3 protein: CATSRDSAPTGELFF; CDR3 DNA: TGTGCCACCAGCAGAGATTCTGCTCCGACCGGGGAGCTGTTTTTT
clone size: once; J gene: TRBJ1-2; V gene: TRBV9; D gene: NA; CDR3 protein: CASSVGGSNYGYTF; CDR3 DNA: TGTGCCAGCAGCGTAGGGGGCAGTAACTATGGCTACACCTTC
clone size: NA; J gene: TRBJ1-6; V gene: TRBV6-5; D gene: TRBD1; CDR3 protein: CASSYGQGGRRSPLHF; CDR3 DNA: TGTGCCAGCAGTTACGGACAGGGCGGACGTCGTTCACCCCTCCACTTT
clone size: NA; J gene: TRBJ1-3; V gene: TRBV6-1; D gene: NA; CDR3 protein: CASSPAQGSGNTIYF; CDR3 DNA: TGTGCCAGCAGTCCTGCACAGGGTTCTGGAAACACCATATATTTT